Each of the 19 T cell receptor beta chains below was sequenced from the same sample in a study of T cell responses to AZD1222 COVID-19 vaccine. Assay used: immunoSEQ multiplex PCR; TCRdb lists only in-frame clones, some missing. The profile covers fewer than 100,000 clones, with around 84% appearing a single time and approximately 15% taken by the ten largest. Here the sequenced sample was peripheral blood, taken 28 days after the second AZD1222 dose. Receptor source: an adult who received the AZD1222 COVID-19 vaccine.

This clone showed up just a few times. V and J are TRBV5-1 and TRBJ2-7; TRBD1 matches 7 bases. Trimming removed 4 bases from V and 6 bases from J; junction bases left unmatched: 13. This CDR3 region has 15 residues. CDR1 SGHRS and CDR2 YFSETQ come from the germline V gene. This CDR3 is CASSRSGTDPPEQYF. As DNA, the CDR3 is TGCGCCAGCAGCAGATCCGGGACAGATCCGCCCGAGCAGTACTTC.

This clone was seen a few times. The V gene is TRBV7-9, the J gene TRBJ2-7, with TRBD1 matching 9 bases. Germline V CDR1 and CDR2: SEHNR, FQNEAQ (reference sequence). CDR3 length: 15 residues. V trimming: 5 bases; J trimming: 6 bases; junction bases outside the gene matches: 11. For the CDR3, the DNA is TGTGCCAGCAGCCTAGGGACAGGGATATCGCGCGAGCAGTACTTC. This encodes CASSLGTGISREQYF. Supplemented by reference TRBV7-9 and TRBJ2-7, the full variable domain reads DTGVSQNPRHKITKRGQNVTFRCDPISEHNRLYWYRQTLGQGPEFLTYFQNEAQLEKSRLLSDRFSAERPKGSFSTLEIQRTEQGDSAMYLCASSLGTGISREQYFGPGTRLTVT.

The CDR3 protein is CASSLGTTNEQYF. The DNA of the CDR3 is TGTGCCAGCAGCTTAGGGACCACGAATGAGCAGTACTTC. V usage is TRBV7-9 and J usage is TRBJ2-7; D remains unclear. Germline V gives CDR1 SEHNR, CDR2 FQNEAQ (reference sequence). Trimming took off 1 base at V and 7 bases at J, with 11 bases between the two ends. The CDR3 totals 13 residues.

The gene calls are TRBV5-4 and TRBJ1-2; maybe TRBD1 (5 bases). This CDR3 has 16 residues. V lost 5 bases, J lost 4 bases, and 21 bases lay in between. Per the germline V gene, CDR1 is SGHNT and CDR2 is YYREEE (reference sequence). DNA for the CDR3: TGTGCCAGCAGTTTTGATTTGACAGCGGGGGGCTATGGCTACACCTTC. Translation: CASSFDLTAGGYGYTF.

The chain recombines TRBV5-1 with TRBJ2-1; no clear D. Germline V CDR1 and CDR2: SGHRS, YFSETQ. This CDR3 has 11 amino acids. Between the trimmed V and J ends, which lost 1 base and 6 bases, there was a span of 2 bases. This CDR3 reads CASSLFNEQFF. CDR3 sequence (DNA): TGCGCCAGCAGCTTGTTCAATGAGCAGTTCTTC.

The gene calls are TRBV2 and TRBJ2-7; 9 bases agree with TRBD2. V was clipped by 3 bases and J by 0 bases; unmatched bases: 12. There are 18 residues in the CDR3. CDR1 is SNHLY, CDR2 FYNNEI, per germline. In nucleotides, the CDR3 is TGTGCCAGCAGTGATATCCTAGCGGGAAAACGGTCCTCCTACGAGCAGTACTTC. This sequence encodes CASSDILAGKRSSYEQYF.

The V call is TRBV6-5, the J call TRBJ2-7, with TRBD1 identical over 9 bases. The ends lost 8 bases at V and 2 bases at J; junction bases unmatched: 4. Germline CDR1 reads MNHEY; CDR2 reads SVGAGI. The CDR3 consists of 13 residues. CDR3 in DNA: TGTGCCAGCGGAGGGACAGGGACCTACGAGCAGTACTTC. Protein: CASGGTGTYEQYF.

The J gene is TRBJ1-2, the V gene TRBV4-1; D gene ambiguous. Trimming removed 2 bases from V and 5 bases from J, with 15 bases in between. This CDR3 spans 15 amino acids. Germline loops: CDR1 MGHRA, CDR2 YSYEKL. CDR3 coding DNA: TGCGCCAGCAGCCAAATCGGGTCGGCGGAGTATGGCTACACCTTC. It specifies CASSQIGSAEYGYTF.

The chain couples TRBV6-2 or TRBV6-3 to TRBJ1-6, with TRBD1 matching over 7 bases. This CDR3 comprises 15 residues. Losses at the gene ends were 0 bases for V and 9 bases for J; bases not matched to a gene: 5. Germline V CDR1 and CDR2: MNHEY, SVGEGT. In nucleotides, the CDR3 is TGTGCCAGCAGTTACTCGACAGGGAACACTTCACCCCTCCACTTT. Translating gives CASSYSTGNTSPLHF.

The rearrangement uses TRBV29-1 and TRBJ2-1; D perhaps matches TRBD2 (5 bases). Between the trimmed V and J ends, which lost 7 bases and 7 bases, there was a span of 17 bases. The CDR3 has 13 residues. Looked up from germline, CDR1 is SQVTM and CDR2 is ANQGSEA. The CDR3 region has the DNA TGCAGCGCCGTCGGCGTTACTAGGAATGAGCAGTTCTTC. Its translation: CSAVGVTRNEQFF.

The V call is TRBV28, the J call TRBJ1-5; D is unresolved. The ends were cut back, 10 bases at V and 2 bases at J, with 12 bases in the middle. This CDR3 has 13 residues. The V gene's germline CDR1 is MDHEN and CDR2 SYDVKM. The CDR3 DNA reads TGTGCCACCCGCGTAACGGGCAATCAGCCCCAGCATTTT. Its protein is CATRVTGNQPQHF.

This clone was seen once. This rearrangement joins TRBV7-6 to TRBJ2-3; 7 positions match TRBD2. V dropped 5 bases and J dropped 0; count of bases not matched to a gene: 11. Germline values: CDR1 SGHVS, CDR2 FNYEAQ. This CDR3 is built from 17 residues. The CDR3 DNA reads as TGTGCCAGCAGCCCCCGAGGGGCGGGAGAGAGCACAGATACGCAGTATTTT. Its translation is CASSPRGAGESTDTQYF.

This chain links TRBV30 with TRBJ1-6; tentative D call: TRBD1 (5 bases). V gave up 0 bases and J gave up 15 bases, with 15 bases separating them. The CDR3 spans 13 residues. The germline V gene encodes CDR1 GTSNPN and CDR2 SVGIG (reference sequence). CDR3 nucleotides: TGTGCCTGGAGTGTAAAGGGAGGGGATCTCCTCCACTTT. Encoded protein: CAWSVKGGDLLHF.

The V call is TRBV28, the J call TRBJ1-2; D unresolved. V lost 2 bases and J 4 bases, leaving 11 bases between the germline ends. Germline CDR1 MDHEN, CDR2 SYDVKM. The CDR3 consists of 14 residues. The CDR3 coding sequence is TGTGCCAGCAGTTTACGCACCCCCGGCTATGGCTACACCTTC. Protein: CASSLRTPGYGYTF.

The chain links TRBV20-1 to TRBJ1-1; D may be TRBD1 (6 bases). The V and J ends lost 3 bases and 0 bases respectively, with 11 bases between them. Germline-derived CDR1 and CDR2 are DFQATT and SNEGSKA (reference sequence). The CDR3 has 14 amino acids. In nucleotides, the CDR3 is TGCAGTGCTAGTTGGGGGCCTTTGAACACTGAAGCTTTCTTT. Its protein is CSASWGPLNTEAFF.

This clone was recorded only once. The DNA for the CDR3 is TGTGCCAGCAGAGAACAGGTCCGAGGGGGCTACACCTTC. The encoded protein is CASREQVRGGYTF. V gene TRBV2 combines with J gene TRBJ1-2; possibly TRBD1 for D (5 bases). The V end lost 6 bases, the J end lost 8 bases, and 16 bases lay between the germline ends. Looked up from germline, CDR1 is SNHLY and CDR2 is FYNNEI. The CDR3 contains 13 residues. Together with reference TRBV2 and TRBJ1-2, the CDR3 gives the full variable domain: EPEVTQTPSHQVTQMGQEVILRCVPISNHLYFYWYRQILGQKVEFLVSFYNNEISEKSEIFDDQFSVERPDGSNFTLKIRSTKLEDSAMYFCASREQVRGGYTFGSGTRLTVV.

The chain employs TRBV3-1 (or the pseudogene TRBV3-2) and TRBJ2-7, with unresolved D. With 3 bases removed from V and 7 bases from J, the gap between germline ends came to 13 bases. The length of the CDR3 is 13 residues. Per germline, CDR1 LGHDT and CDR2 YNNKEL (reference sequence). The CDR3 is CASSHNTALEQYF. DNA for the CDR3: TGTGCCAGCAGCCATAACACAGCCTTGGAGCAGTACTTC.

This clone was found once. J is TRBJ1-4 and V is TRBV7-9, with 7 nucleotides matching TRBD1. Germline V CDR1 and CDR2: SEHNR, FQNEAQ (reference sequence). The CDR3 has 15 amino acids. V gave up 3 bases and J gave up 6 bases; unmatched junction bases: 7. For the CDR3, the DNA is TGTGCCAGCAGCTTGAGGGGGCATTGCGATGAAAAACTGTTTTTT. It encodes CASSLRGHCDEKLFF.

V and J are TRBV18 and TRBJ2-2, with D maybe TRBD1 (5 bases). Trimming stripped 3 bases from V and 6 bases from J, with 8 bases between. The CDR3 loop spans 13 amino acids. Germline CDR1 is KGHSH and CDR2 is LQKENI. The CDR3 sequence is CASSPQGAGELFF. The CDR3 DNA reads as TGTGCCAGCTCACCCCAAGGGGCCGGGGAGCTGTTTTTT.